These 2 T cell receptor beta chains came from one sample sequenced in a study of multiple sclerosis patients with progressive multifocal leukoencephalopathy. Time point: before natalizumab initiation. Repertoires were generated with immunoSEQ multiplex PCR, while TCRdb's copy carries only in-frame clones and drops some. The sample records 25,000 to 30,000 clones, 88% being singletons. Sequencing was carried out using PBMCs. The receptors derive from a human donor with multiple sclerosis.

The rearrangement links TRBV4-2 to TRBJ2-1; 8 bases fit TRBD2. The junction had 9 bases not matched to a gene; V was cut back by 1 base and J by 10 bases. Germline-derived CDR1 and CDR2 are LGHNA and YNFKEQ. The CDR3 consists of 15 residues. Written as DNA, the CDR3 is TGTGCCAGCAGCCAAGTCGCGGGGGGCTCCGACGAGCAGTTCTTC. This gives the protein CASSQVAGGSDEQFF.

V gene TRBV7-8 combines with J gene TRBJ1-5; D uncertain. The V gene lost 0 bases and the J gene lost 4 bases, with 10 bases spanning the gap. This CDR3 spans 15 amino acids. Germline assignment: CDR1 SGHVS and CDR2 FQNEAQ. The CDR3 spells CASSLAVRENQPQHF. Written as DNA, the CDR3 is TGTGCCAGCAGCTTAGCCGTGAGGGAAAATCAGCCCCAGCATTTT.